This T cell receptor beta chain was profiled in a study of somatic mutations in cytotoxic T cells in rheumatoid arthritis. Study observations and caveats: Some patients, about an eighth of the 65, had a largest CD8+ clone that exceeded 20% of CD8+ cells. Adjustment for multiple comparisons was not applied to the slight TRBV07 underrepresentation observed in rheumatoid arthritis patients. CD8+ T-cell clonality did not differ significantly between rheumatoid arthritis patients and age-matched healthy controls.

Germline CDR1 and CDR2: MDHEN and SYDVKM. V gave up 6 bases and J gave up 6 bases; unmatched junction bases: 6. The CDR3 consists of 13 residues. Generated by immunoSEQ multiplex PCR, the TCRdb table keeps only in-frame clones and is missing some. The repertoire holds 15,000 or so clones, with approximately 75% as singletons. Regarding this clone: Its target is not known.

This receptor was obtained from an adult with rheumatoid arthritis. The sequenced sample was CD8+ T cells sorted from blood. The chain employs TRBV28 and TRBJ2-7; 9 nucleotides line up with TRBD1. The CDR3 spells CASRVQGASEQYF. CDR3 in DNA: TGTGCCAGCAGGGTACAGGGGGCCTCCGAGCAGTACTTC.